This TCR beta chain was profiled in a study of T cells after yellow fever vaccination (dated by TCRdb to the late 2010s). Describing the broader study: The SMART-Seq v4 Ultra Low Input RNA kit was used to prepare libraries from fractions with low cell numbers. The cohort comprised two healthy male donors, one aged 18 to 30 and one aged 30 to 40 years. To follow T-cell clones before and after primary and booster YFV17D yellow fever vaccination, bulk TCR alpha and beta repertoires were sequenced over time. Blood samples were taken at several timepoints before and after primary and secondary immunization, and bulk PBMC replicates and cell subsets were isolated. Paper-wide results and their limitations: Most clones expanded after primary vaccination (about 96% of CD4 and roughly 88% of CD8) were re-detected after the booster, suggesting that broad memory maintenance occurred. The secondary T-cell response was weaker than the primary response but faster, peaking on day 5 instead of day 15. Because the study included only two donors, the extent to which the findings can be generalized is limited. A small share of clonotypes occurred in both CD4 and CD8 compartments, likely arising from convergent recombination. Because abundant contaminating clonotypes from the bulk population could be contained in FACS-sorted repertoires, computational filtering was required.

With regard to this clonotype: The clone's antigen remains unknown. No much larger clone is present one base from it, and per-base qualities are unavailable.

Trimming costs V 0 bases and J 7 bases, and their ends lie 19 bases apart. The CDR3 runs 16 amino acids, cysteine and phenylalanine included. Just CDR3 DNA is preserved here, 48 bases in frame from base 1. The germline V gene (reference sequence) specifies DFQATT as CDR1 and SNEGSKA as CDR2. Sequencer: Illumina NovaSeq 6000. TCR cDNA was made using 5'RACE template switching, a step that added a universal primer site and unique molecular identifiers. Priming for cDNA synthesis came from both the TCR alpha and TCR beta constant segments. Library amplification involved two PCR steps, and the second step added sample barcodes and sequencing adapters. Sequencing of libraries was performed on Illumina HiSeq 2500 (2x100 bp) or NovaSeq (2x150 bp). From the authors' description of their analysis: Demultiplexing of reads and collapsing into UMI consensus sequences were performed with MIGEC, and V(D)J alignment was carried out with MiXCR. Clonotypes responding to the vaccine were identified with edgeR on replicate PBMC samples, with the criteria of FDR below 0.01 and a log2 fold change above 5 up to day 15. CD4 or CD8 identity was assigned to each bulk clonotype according to whether the clonotype was present at higher abundance in the sequenced CD4 repertoire or the sequenced CD8 repertoire. TCRdb reanalyzed the raw reads on its own, using fastp at Q25 for trimming and MiXCR for clone calling, and kept in-frame beta chains. Each record represents a unique CDR3 protein, reported with the most common genes and DNA among its rows. The V and J calls and clone size come from TCRdb's table, not from the authors' own analysis. Recorded for this sample are 200,000 to 250,000 distinct CDR3 sequences; approximately 3.3% of them occurred a single time. The ten biggest clones cover under 3.5% of the sample.

The treatment or condition label, read with the paper, signifies: live attenuated yellow fever vaccine strain. A standard Ficoll-Paque protocol was used to isolate PBMCs from peripheral blood. Dynabeads CD4 and CD8 positive selection kits were used to isolate CD4 and CD8 T-cell fractions. TriZol was used to extract RNA from bulk PBMCs, from CD4 and CD8 fractions, and from dextramer-positive and dextramer-negative fractions. The receptor comes from a man between 18 and 29 years old who received the YFV17D yellow fever vaccine. Material: CD4+ T cells sorted from PBMCs, obtained 10 days after the yellow fever booster vaccination. The rearranged segments are TRBV20-1 and TRBJ1-5; the D region possibly corresponds to TRBD1 (6 bases align). The nucleotide sequence is TGCAGTGCTAGAGAGGATCGTGGGCAGGGGTTCCAGCCCCAGCATTTT. It translates as CSAREDRGQGFQPQHF.